This T cell receptor beta chain was profiled in a study of vaccination effects on CD4 cells after COVID-19. The repertoire was sequenced with immunoSEQ multiplex PCR; TCRdb's copy has only in-frame clones and lacks some. The table includes tens of thousands of clones, roughly two thirds detected once. V was shortened by 0 bases and J by 6 bases, with 7 bases between the two germline ends. The CDR3 spans 13 residues. Germline V gives CDR1 LGHNA, CDR2 YSLEER. As regards this clone: Antigen unknown.

Antigen-specific CD4+ T cells expanded by the ViraFEST assay with viral peptide pools were then sequenced. Scientists isolated CD4+ T cells after an approximately 10-day culture period ended. No vaccinee had earlier SARS-CoV-2 infection, and nucleocapsid antibodies were negative. IL-2 at 8 to 10 IU/ml and peptides at around 10 ug/ml were added to cultured PBMC, approximately 2.2 million per well. Study outcomes and limitations: Among infection- and vaccine-induced clones, marked clonal contraction occurred late after vaccination.

V and J are TRBV4-3 and TRBJ2-3; D call uncertain. The receptor was isolated from a human donor who received a COVID-19 vaccine. This sample comprised CD4+ T cells from PBMCs cultured with HCoV-229E spike peptides, obtained before COVID-19 vaccination. CDR3 region: CASSQELTDTQYF. The CDR3, as DNA: TGCGCCAGCAGCCAAGAGTTGACTGATACGCAGTATTTT.